This is a list of T cell receptor beta chains from one sample in a study of blood T cell repertoires in COVID-19. Sequenced by immunoSEQ multiplex PCR; TCRdb stores in-frame clones only, minus some. The data contain hundreds of thousands of clones, 80% to 90% of them singletons. The sequencing sample was made of peripheral blood. These receptors were collected from a man between 18 and 35 years old with COVID-19, enrolled during active disease. The CDR3 runs from the conserved cysteine through the conserved F or W. D genes are given only for firm matches. Part of the rows lack a size; the others show once, few, many or a class for expanded clones.

CDR3nt	CDR3aa	v_gene	j_gene	d_gene	abundance
TGTGCCAGCAGCTCCTGGGGGACGGGACAGGGGACCTACGAGCAGTACTTC	CASSSWGTGQGTYEQYF	TRBV7-2	TRBJ2-7	TRBD1	-
TGTGCCAGCAGCTCCCGGGTAGCGGGATACACCGGGGAGCTGTTTTTT	CASSSRVAGYTGELFF	TRBV5-4	TRBJ2-2	TRBD2	-
TGTGCCAGCAGTGATGGGACAGGGGGCGCGAACGACTATGGCTACACCTTC	CASSDGTGGANDYGYTF	TRBV25-1	TRBJ1-2	TRBD1	-
TGCGCCAGCAGCCAAGCCCCATTTGATACGCAGTATTTT	CASSQAPFDTQYF	TRBV4-1	TRBJ2-3	-	-
TGTGCCAGCAACATCAAAAGGGGCACCTCAGATACGCAGTATTTT	CASNIKRGTSDTQYF	TRBV7-9	TRBJ2-3	-	-
TGTGCCACCAGTTCGCGGACAGGGTTTAATACCGGGGAGCTGTTTTTT	CATSSRTGFNTGELFF	TRBV15	TRBJ2-2	TRBD1	-
TGTGCCAGTAGTATTCGGAACGGGGGAAGGGGTAGCAATCAGCCCCAGCATTTT	CASSIRNGGRGSNQPQHF	TRBV19	TRBJ1-5	-	-
TGCGCCAGCAGCCAAGGAAATAGCGGGGGATTCCAAGAGACCCAGTACTTC	CASSQGNSGGFQETQYF	TRBV4-1	TRBJ2-5	TRBD2	-
TGTGCCAGCCGCCAGCGGGAGCCCGATACGCAGTATTTT	CASRQREPDTQYF	TRBV5-4	TRBJ2-3	TRBD2	-
TGTGCCAGCAGGACAGGGGGTTCTCAAGAGACCCAGTACTTC	CASRTGGSQETQYF	TRBV6-5	TRBJ2-5	TRBD1	-
TGTGCCATCAGTGACTCGGGGAACTATGGCTACACCTTC	CAISDSGNYGYTF	TRBV10-3	TRBJ1-2	-	-
TGCGCCAGCAGCATTCGACAGGGAGGCAACGAGCAGTACTTC	CASSIRQGGNEQYF	TRBV5-1	TRBJ2-7	-	-
TGTGCCAGCACCAGGGGTTATCAGCCCCAGCATTTT	CASTRGYQPQHF	TRBV12-3/TRBV12-4	TRBJ1-5	-	once
TGTGCCAGCAGTGAGCGGCCGGGTAATTCACCCCTCCACTTT	CASSERPGNSPLHF	TRBV2	TRBJ1-6	-	-
TGCAGCGTTAAAGACACATACAAAACCCTAGCCAAAAACATTCAGTACTTC	CSVKDTYKTLAKNIQYF	TRBV29-1	TRBJ2-4	-	-
TGTGCCAGCAGTCCCCGACTAGCGGGATCCTCCTACAATGAGCAGTTCTTC	CASSPRLAGSSYNEQFF	TRBV6-6	TRBJ2-1	TRBD2	few
TGCGCCAGCAGCTTGGCCATACAGAACACCGGGGAGCTGTTTTTT	CASSLAIQNTGELFF	TRBV5-1	TRBJ2-2	-	-
TGTGCCAGCAGCCAGGGGACAGTCAGTGGCCGGGAGCAGTACTTC	CASSQGTVSGREQYF	TRBV7-9	TRBJ2-7	TRBD1	-
TGTGCCAGCAGTGGGTCCGGACAGAACTATGGCTACACCTTC	CASSGSGQNYGYTF	TRBV25-1	TRBJ1-2	-	-
TGCAGCGTCGGCGGTTTGAACACTGAAGCTTTCTTT	CSVGGLNTEAFF	TRBV29-1	TRBJ1-1	-	-
TGTGCCTGGAAGCTATTTGGAAACACCATATATTTT	CAWKLFGNTIYF	TRBV30	TRBJ1-3	-	-
TGTGCCAGCAGTGAAGGACAGGGGGCCGGCGAGCAGTACTTC	CASSEGQGAGEQYF	TRBV2	TRBJ2-7	TRBD1	once
TGTGCCAGCAGTGCCTCACGGGGGTCCATATATGGCTACACCTTC	CASSASRGSIYGYTF	TRBV6-4	TRBJ1-2	-	-
TGTGCTAGTGGTTCCGCCGGGACAGGGGGCGGATACGAGCAGTACTTC	CASGSAGTGGGYEQYF	TRBV12-5	TRBJ2-7	TRBD1	-
TGTGCCAGCAGCCCAAGTAGAGGTGGCGGGGAAGGAAGAGAGACCCAGTACTTC	CASSPSRGGGEGRETQYF	TRBV5-4	TRBJ2-5	-	once
TGTGCCAGCGGCCTCGCCGGGACAGGGCAGGAAAAACTGTTTTTT	CASGLAGTGQEKLFF	TRBV27	TRBJ1-4	TRBD1	-
TGTGCCAGCAGCCAAGAATCTCCCCCGCGGGGCACAGATACGCAGTATTTT	CASSQESPPRGTDTQYF	TRBV3-1/TRBV3-2	TRBJ2-3	-	once
TGTGCCAGCAGCATCAGGGACAGGGGCAGCGAGCAGTACTTC	CASSIRDRGSEQYF	TRBV7-8	TRBJ2-7	TRBD1	-
TGTGCCAGCAGCTTGGCGGGGGGAGATACGCAGTATTTT	CASSLAGGDTQYF	TRBV5-4	TRBJ2-3	TRBD2	many
TGTGCCAGCAACCCAGGGCGGGAGAACACTGAAGCTTTCTTT	CASNPGRENTEAFF	TRBV6-5	TRBJ1-1	-	few
TGTGCCAGCAGCCTAGACCCGAACACTGAAGCTTTCTTT	CASSLDPNTEAFF	TRBV2	TRBJ1-1	-	few
TGCAGCGTTGCAGGGGAAGGGGACCAGCCCCAGCATTTT	CSVAGEGDQPQHF	TRBV29-1	TRBJ1-5	-	-
TGCGCCAGCCGGCTAGCGGGGTCGGGAGAGACCCAGTACTTC	CASRLAGSGETQYF	TRBV10-2	TRBJ2-5	TRBD2	once
TGTGCCAGCAGTGGGGAGGCTTACAATGAGCAGTTCTTC	CASSGEAYNEQFF	TRBV2	TRBJ2-1	-	-
TGTGCCAGCAGCGAGTCGACAGATACGCAGTATTTT	CASSESTDTQYF	TRBV3-1/TRBV3-2	TRBJ2-3	-	-
TGCGCCAGCAGCCCGGTTGGGCGGGAAAAGCGGGAGCGATACGAGCAGTACTTC	CASSPVGREKRERYEQYF	TRBV4-1	TRBJ2-7	TRBD2	-
TGTGCCAGCGGGACTAGCACAGATACGCAGTATTTT	CASGTSTDTQYF	TRBV5-4	TRBJ2-3	-	once
TGTGCCAGACAAACAGCGGGGAACACTGAAGCTTTCTTT	CARQTAGNTEAFF	TRBV21-1	TRBJ1-1	-	-
TGTGCCAGCAGCCCCCTTATCGGGATTTACGAGCAGTACTTC	CASSPLIGIYEQYF	TRBV11-2	TRBJ2-7	-	-
TGTGCCATCCCCGGGATAAATGAAAAACTGTTTTTT	CAIPGINEKLFF	TRBV7-9	TRBJ1-4	-	-
TGTGCCAGCAGTTACGCGGGGGCTCTCTATGGCTACACCTTC	CASSYAGALYGYTF	TRBV6-5	TRBJ1-2	-	-
TGTGCCAGCAGTCCCGGGACAGCGTCCTACGAGCAGTACTTC	CASSPGTASYEQYF	TRBV2	TRBJ2-7	TRBD1	-
TGTGCCAGCTCCCTCCCAGGACAGGGGGCGGGTGAGCAGTTCTTC	CASSLPGQGAGEQFF	TRBV2	TRBJ2-1	TRBD1	-
TGTGCCAGCAGCCACAATACAGGGAGGAACACTGAAGCTTTCTTT	CASSHNTGRNTEAFF	TRBV3-1/TRBV3-2	TRBJ1-1	-	-
TGTGCCAGCTCACCCCCGGAATTCCGGGACCCAGGGAGGGCTTTCTTT	CASSPPEFRDPGRAFF	TRBV18	TRBJ1-1	-	once
TGTGCCAGCAGCGTAAGTATGGGAAGGAGGGGAGGGCACACCGGGGAGCTGTTTTTT	CASSVSMGRRGGHTGELFF	TRBV21-1	TRBJ2-2	-	-
TGTGCCAGCTCATCAAGAGCGGGGGGTTTTGATACGCAGTATTTT	CASSSRAGGFDTQYF	TRBV18	TRBJ2-3	TRBD2	-
TGTGCCAGCAGTCAGGGCTATGAGCAGTTCTTC	CASSQGYEQFF	TRBV7-9	TRBJ2-1	-	-
TGTGCCAGCAGGGACAGGCCAGGCTCTGGAAACACCATATATTTT	CASRDRPGSGNTIYF	TRBV6-5	TRBJ1-3	TRBD1	-
TGTGCCAGCAGGGGACTACAGGGATACCGAAACACCATATATTTT	CASRGLQGYRNTIYF	TRBV6-4	TRBJ1-3	-	-